These T cell receptor beta chains were read from a single sample in a study of T-cell reconstitution after alpha-beta-depleted transplantation in children. TCRdb redid the calling of the PCR reads with MiXCR, one entry per CDR3 protein. The repertoire consists of 250,000 to 300,000 distinct CDR3 sequences, with roughly a tenth occurring once and the leading ten covering less than 8%. The sequences come from PBMCs, collected before TCRalphabeta/CD19-depleted stem cell transplant. The origin of the receptors is a boy less than two years old with acute myeloid leukemia, due to receive a stem cell transplant. The conserved cysteine and the conserved F or W are not part of the CDR3 here. The order of the fields is V gene, CDR3 length, CDR3 protein.

V gene: TRBV7-9; CDR3 length: 12; CDR3 protein: ASSSLTNYNEQF
V gene: TRBV9; CDR3 length: 13; CDR3 protein: ASSDRAGGYNEQF
V gene: TRBV5-5; CDR3 length: 12; CDR3 protein: ASSPLGPTDTQY
V gene: TRBV12-3/TRBV12-4; CDR3 length: 11; CDR3 protein: ASSFEGPDTQY
V gene: TRBV28; CDR3 length: 11; CDR3 protein: ASTPRRFETQY
V gene: TRBV7-8; CDR3 length: 14; CDR3 protein: ASSLIQRDRDTEAF
V gene: TRBV11-1; CDR3 length: 17; CDR3 protein: ASSLAQDIERGGTHEQF
V gene: TRBV20-1; CDR3 length: 12; CDR3 protein: SATSGGFTDTQY
V gene: TRBV7-8; CDR3 length: 12; CDR3 protein: ASSPRRETDTQY
V gene: TRBV20-1; CDR3 length: 10; CDR3 protein: SARTTQDTQY
V gene: TRBV12-3/TRBV12-4; CDR3 length: 11; CDR3 protein: ASRELTYNEQF
V gene: TRBV20-1; CDR3 length: 12; CDR3 protein: SARGGGDTGELF
V gene: TRBV20-1; CDR3 length: 12; CDR3 protein: SARAFGAGYEQY
V gene: TRBV7-8; CDR3 length: 13; CDR3 protein: ASSSTSGATDTQY
V gene: TRBV7-8; CDR3 length: 14; CDR3 protein: ASSLPPQDPTYEQY
V gene: TRBV5-1; CDR3 length: 14; CDR3 protein: ASSFGQPSYNSPLH
V gene: TRBV29-1; CDR3 length: 8; CDR3 protein: STFPYEQY
V gene: TRBV20-1; CDR3 length: 15; CDR3 protein: SARDSSDRGPRNTQY
V gene: TRBV20-1; CDR3 length: 13; CDR3 protein: SAPGTVGPNQPQH
V gene: TRBV7-9; CDR3 length: 13; CDR3 protein: ASSPPSPTPGSCF
V gene: TRBV3-1; CDR3 length: 11; CDR3 protein: ASSQDSLQPQH
V gene: TRBV7-8; CDR3 length: 11; CDR3 protein: ASSLSYAYEQY
V gene: TRBV6-1; CDR3 length: 12; CDR3 protein: AIGTNLAKNIQY
V gene: TRBV3-1; CDR3 length: 16; CDR3 protein: ASSLPPGRRGIQGGYT
V gene: TRBV6-5; CDR3 length: 15; CDR3 protein: ASSYSITSGRTDTQY
V gene: TRBV11-1; CDR3 length: 11; CDR3 protein: ASSEDRDTEAF
V gene: TRBV28; CDR3 length: 11; CDR3 protein: AARRTSVYEQY
V gene: TRBV28; CDR3 length: 13; CDR3 protein: ASSETSGKSDTQY
V gene: TRBV9; CDR3 length: 12; CDR3 protein: ASSGTSSGTEAF
V gene: TRBV29-1; CDR3 length: 10; CDR3 protein: SVAVQGSEAF
V gene: TRBV9; CDR3 length: 12; CDR3 protein: ASSRTIESYEQY
V gene: TRBV3-1; CDR3 length: 14; CDR3 protein: ASSQDTLPSYNEQF
V gene: TRBV5-4; CDR3 length: 17; CDR3 protein: ASSLGIRWGREITDTQY